The next 4 T cell receptor beta chains were all read from a single sample in a study of T cells after yellow fever vaccination. Each CDR3 protein gets one entry after TCRdb re-called the 5' RACE reads with MiXCR. The profile covers about 340,000 distinct CDR3 sequences, with almost 4% appearing a single time and approximately 25% taken by the ten largest. The starting material was PBMCs, obtained 5 days after the yellow fever booster vaccination. Receptor source: a man aged 18 to 35 who received the YFV17D yellow fever vaccine.

There are a few counts of this clonotype. The chain couples TRBV4-3 to TRBJ2-3, with 11 bases matching TRBD2. V was pared by 1 base and J by 2 bases, with 11 bases of the junction left unmatched. CDR3 length equals 19 residues. From germline, CDR1 is LGHNA and CDR2 YSLEER. The CDR3 DNA follows: TGCGCCAGCAGCCAAGTCGAGGCGGGACTAGCGGAATCCACAGATACGCAGTATTTT. This gives the protein CASSQVEAGLAESTDTQYF.

This clonotype was found many times. The gene calls are TRBV20-1 and TRBJ2-3; possible D gene TRBD2, 6 bases. The V gene lost 1 base and the J gene lost 5 bases, with 19 bases spanning the gap. The CDR3 runs to 16 residues. Germline CDR1 DFQATT, CDR2 SNEGSKA (reference sequence). The DNA for the CDR3 is TGCAGTGCTAGAGGGGTCGGGGGAGAAGGTTTAGATACGCAGTATTTT. This codes for CSARGVGGEGLDTQYF.

V gene TRBV6-1 combines with J gene TRBJ2-1; 9 bases map to TRBD1. With V trimmed by 2 bases and J by 5 bases, 7 bases remained unmatched. The CDR3 runs 16 residues. Germline V gene lookup returns CDR1 MNHNS and CDR2 SASEGT. The CDR3 sequence is CASSEQGQGINNEQFF. The CDR3 region has the DNA TGTGCCAGCAGTGAACAAGGACAGGGGATAAACAATGAGCAGTTCTTC.

This clonotype was found a few times. The genes are TRBV6-5 and TRBJ1-6; the match to TRBD1 covers 8 bases. The ends lost 4 bases at V and 10 bases at J; junction bases unmatched: 9. The length of the CDR3 is 15 residues. Germline V lookup: CDR1 MNHEY, CDR2 SVGAGI. The CDR3 bases are TGTGCCAGCAGTTTAGGGACGCGGACAGGGTCACCCCTCCACTTT. This gives the protein CASSLGTRTGSPLHF.